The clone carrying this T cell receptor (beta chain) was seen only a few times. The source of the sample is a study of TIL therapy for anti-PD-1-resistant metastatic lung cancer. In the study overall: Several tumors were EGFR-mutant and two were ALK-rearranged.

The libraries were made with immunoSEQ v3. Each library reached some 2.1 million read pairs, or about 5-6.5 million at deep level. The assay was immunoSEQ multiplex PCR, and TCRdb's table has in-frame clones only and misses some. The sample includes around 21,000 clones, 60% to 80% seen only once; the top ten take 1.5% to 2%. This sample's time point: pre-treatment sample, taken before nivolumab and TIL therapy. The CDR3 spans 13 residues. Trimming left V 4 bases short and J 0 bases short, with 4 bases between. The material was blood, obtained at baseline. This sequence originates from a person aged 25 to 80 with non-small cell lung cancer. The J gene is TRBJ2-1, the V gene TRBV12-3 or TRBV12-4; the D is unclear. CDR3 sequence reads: CASSSHSYNEQFF. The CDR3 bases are TGTGCCAGCAGTTCCCACTCCTACAATGAGCAGTTCTTC.